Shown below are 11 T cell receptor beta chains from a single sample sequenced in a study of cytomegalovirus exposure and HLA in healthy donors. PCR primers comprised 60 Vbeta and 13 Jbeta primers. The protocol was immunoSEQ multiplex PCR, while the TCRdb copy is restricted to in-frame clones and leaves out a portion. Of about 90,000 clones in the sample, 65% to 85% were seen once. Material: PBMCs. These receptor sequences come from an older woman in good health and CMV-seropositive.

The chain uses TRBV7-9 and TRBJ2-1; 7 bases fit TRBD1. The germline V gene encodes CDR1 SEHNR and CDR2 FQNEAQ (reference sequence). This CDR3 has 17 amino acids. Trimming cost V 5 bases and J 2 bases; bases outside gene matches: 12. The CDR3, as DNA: TGTGCCAGCAGCACCAGGGACAGCTTGATAACCTACAATGAGCAGTTCTTC. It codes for CASSTRDSLITYNEQFF.

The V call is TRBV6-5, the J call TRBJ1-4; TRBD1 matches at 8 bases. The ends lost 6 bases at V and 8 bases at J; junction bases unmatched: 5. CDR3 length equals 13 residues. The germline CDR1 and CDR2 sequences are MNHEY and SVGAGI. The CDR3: CASRTWTGEKLFF. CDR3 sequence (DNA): TGTGCCAGCAGGACCTGGACAGGGGAAAAACTGTTTTTT.

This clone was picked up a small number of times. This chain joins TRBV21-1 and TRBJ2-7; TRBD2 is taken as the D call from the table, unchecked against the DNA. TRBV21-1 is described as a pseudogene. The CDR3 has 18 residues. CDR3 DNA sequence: TGTGCCAGCAGCAAGGTTGAGGTAGCGGGAGCCCACCGTAGAGAGCAGTACTTC. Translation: CASSKVEVAGAHRREQYF.

CDR3 in DNA: TGTGCCAGCAGTTCCGGGTCTCAAGAGACCCAGTACTTC. Protein: CASSSGSQETQYF. The V gene is TRBV28, the J gene TRBJ2-5; no clear D gene. CDR3 length: 13 amino acids. From germline, CDR1 is MDHEN and CDR2 SYDVKM. The ends were cut back, 4 bases at V and 2 bases at J, with 8 bases in the middle.

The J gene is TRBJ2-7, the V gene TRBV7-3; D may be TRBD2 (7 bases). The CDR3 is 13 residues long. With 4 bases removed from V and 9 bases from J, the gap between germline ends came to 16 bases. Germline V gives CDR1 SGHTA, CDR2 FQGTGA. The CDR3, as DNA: TGTGCCAGCAGCTATGGACTAGGGGGGTGGCAGTACTTC. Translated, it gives CASSYGLGGWQYF. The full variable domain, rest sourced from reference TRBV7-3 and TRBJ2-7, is GAGVSQTPSNKVTEKGKYVELRCDPISGHTALYWYRQSLGQGPEFLIYFQGTGAADDSGLPNDRFFAVRPEGSVSTLKIQRTERGDSAVYLCASSYGLGGWQYFGPGTRLTVT.

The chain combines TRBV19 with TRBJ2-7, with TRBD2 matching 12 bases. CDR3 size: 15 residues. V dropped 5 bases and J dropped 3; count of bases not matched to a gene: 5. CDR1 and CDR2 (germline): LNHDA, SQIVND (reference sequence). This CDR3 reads CASSPRLAGVYEQYF. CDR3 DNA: TGTGCCAGTAGTCCCCGACTAGCGGGAGTCTACGAGCAGTACTTC.

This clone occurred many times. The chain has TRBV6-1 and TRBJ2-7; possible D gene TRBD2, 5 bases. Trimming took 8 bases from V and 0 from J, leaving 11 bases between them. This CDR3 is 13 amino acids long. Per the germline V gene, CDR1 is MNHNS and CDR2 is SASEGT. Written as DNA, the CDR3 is TGTGCCAGCCAAAGAGCGGCCTCCTACGAGCAGTACTTC. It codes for CASQRAASYEQYF.

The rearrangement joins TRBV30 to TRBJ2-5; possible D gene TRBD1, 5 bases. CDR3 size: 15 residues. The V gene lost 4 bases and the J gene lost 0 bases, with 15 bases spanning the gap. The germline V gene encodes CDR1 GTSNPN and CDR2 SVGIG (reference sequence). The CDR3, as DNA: TGTGCCTGGAAAAGGGGCAGGGCGTACCAAGAGACCCAGTACTTC. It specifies CAWKRGRAYQETQYF.

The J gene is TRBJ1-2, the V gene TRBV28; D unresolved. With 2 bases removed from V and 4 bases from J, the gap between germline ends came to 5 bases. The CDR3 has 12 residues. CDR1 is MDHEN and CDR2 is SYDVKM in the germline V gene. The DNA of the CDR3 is TGTGCCAGCAGTTTACCATCCTATGGCTACACCTTC. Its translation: CASSLPSYGYTF.

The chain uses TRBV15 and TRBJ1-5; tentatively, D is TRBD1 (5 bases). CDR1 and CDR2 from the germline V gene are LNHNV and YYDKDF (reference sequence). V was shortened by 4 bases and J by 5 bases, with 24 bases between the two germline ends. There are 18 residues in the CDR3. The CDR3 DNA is TGTGCCACCAGCACGCAATTCATGGCAGGGAATCAGCATCAGCCCCAGCATTTT. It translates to CATSTQFMAGNQHQPQHF.

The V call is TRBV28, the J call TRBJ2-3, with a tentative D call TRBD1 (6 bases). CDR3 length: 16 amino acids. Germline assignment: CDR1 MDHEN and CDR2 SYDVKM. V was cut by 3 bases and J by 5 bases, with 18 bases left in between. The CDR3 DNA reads TGTGCCAGCAGTTTTTCAGGGGTAGGTGGTCAAGATACGCAGTATTTT. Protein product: CASSFSGVGGQDTQYF. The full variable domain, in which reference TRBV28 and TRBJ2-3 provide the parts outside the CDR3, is DVKVTQSSRYLVKRTGEKVFLECVQDMDHENMFWYRQDPGLGLRLIYFSYDVKMKEKGDIPEGYSVSREKKERFSLILESASTNQTSMYLCASSFSGVGGQDTQYFGPGTRLTVL.